This entry lists 10 T cell receptor beta chains sequenced from one sample in a study of shared clonotypes between healthy human individuals. Naive CD8 cells comprised CD45RO-negative, CCR7-positively selected cells, excluding terminally differentiated effector memory CD45RA+ cells. The data were produced by immunoSEQ multiplex PCR, yet TCRdb's version contains in-frame clones alone and is incomplete. The sample shows more than 2 million clones, about 95% of them seen only once. Sequenced: naive CD8+ T cells sorted from blood. All receptors derive from a man younger than 35 in good health.

The chain combines TRBV5-1 with TRBJ2-3; 10 positions match TRBD1. Germline V CDR1 and CDR2: SGHRS, YFSETQ. With V trimmed by 4 bases and J by 2 bases, 7 bases remained unmatched. There are 16 residues in the CDR3. The CDR3 region has the DNA TGCGCCAGCAGCCCCGTGGACAGGGGGGACACAGATACGCAGTATTTT. Translated, it gives CASSPVDRGDTDTQYF.

The chain combines TRBV7-8 with TRBJ1-1, with 7 bases fitting TRBD1. Germline V gene lookup returns CDR1 SGHVS and CDR2 FQNEAQ. V lost 5 bases and J lost 0; bases outside the gene matches: 6. There are 15 residues in the CDR3. CDR3 sequence reads: CASSDRDRMNTEAFF. The CDR3 coding sequence is TGTGCCAGCAGCGACAGGGATCGCATGAACACTGAAGCTTTCTTT.

This chain joins TRBV27 and TRBJ1-5; no firm D call. The germline V gene has CDR1 MNHEY and CDR2 SMNVEV (reference sequence). V gave up 6 bases and J gave up 0 bases, with 9 bases separating them. This CDR3 is built from 14 residues. CDR3 in DNA: TGTGCCAGCAGAACGATGGGTAGCAATCAGCCCCAGCATTTT. Encoded protein: CASRTMGSNQPQHF.

The chain couples TRBV5-6 to TRBJ2-7; the D is unclear. Trimming took 3 bases from V and 1 from J, leaving 11 bases between them. This CDR3 spans 14 amino acids. Per germline, CDR1 SGHDT and CDR2 YYEEEE. CDR3 coding DNA: TGTGCCAGCAGCTCCCGCGGAACTTCCTACGAGCAGTACTTC. Its translation: CASSSRGTSYEQYF.

CDR3 residues: CASSAQGNGYTF. The CDR3 DNA follows: TGTGCCAGCAGCGCACAGGGAAATGGCTACACCTTC. The chain is built from TRBV7-9 and TRBJ1-2, with TRBD1 as a possible D gene (6 bases). This CDR3 region has 12 residues. Per the germline V gene, CDR1 is SEHNR and CDR2 is FQNEAQ (reference sequence). Deletions cut 5 bases from V and 6 bases from J, with 10 bases between.

This clone showed up just once. This sequence joins TRBV5-6 and TRBJ1-2; D is unresolved. The germline V gene has CDR1 SGHDT and CDR2 YYEEEE. This CDR3 comprises 14 residues. Trimming pared 3 bases from V and 0 bases from J, leaving 9 bases between. CDR3 coding DNA: TGTGCCAGCAGCTGGGAGGGCTCTAACTATGGCTACACCTTC. Encoded protein: CASSWEGSNYGYTF.

The gene calls are TRBV5-4 and TRBJ2-5, with 11 bases fitting TRBD1. CDR3 size: 14 residues. J gave up 5 bases and V 3 bases, and 3 bases lay outside the gene matches. Germline assignment: CDR1 SGHNT and CDR2 YYREEE (reference sequence). DNA of the CDR3: TGTGCCAGCAGCTGGACAGGGGGCTATGAGACCCAGTACTTC. It codes for CASSWTGGYETQYF.

As to this clone: This sample also contains other DNA sequences that code for the same CDR3. The rearrangement joins TRBV29-1 to TRBJ1-1; D might be TRBD1 (6 bases). Germline V gene data show CDR1 as SQVTM and CDR2 as ANQGSEA. The CDR3 has 13 residues. V shed 7 bases and J shed 2 bases, with 14 bases lying between them. CDR3 amino acids: CSGTGWGNTEAFF. In DNA, the CDR3 is TGCAGCGGCACAGGGTGGGGAAACACTGAAGCTTTCTTT.

This clone showed up just a few times. Different DNA sequences within this sample yield the same CDR3. The rearrangement uses TRBV30 and TRBJ1-1, with D perhaps matching TRBD1 (5 bases). This CDR3 has 13 amino acids. The ends were cut back, 0 bases at V and 3 bases at J, with 8 bases in the middle. CDR1 GTSNPN and CDR2 SVGIG come from the germline V gene (reference sequence). The CDR3 sequence is CAWSVLGDTEAFF. Here the CDR3 DNA reads TGTGCCTGGAGTGTACTGGGGGACACTGAAGCTTTCTTT.

The rearrangement links TRBV2 to TRBJ2-7, with 12 nucleotides matching TRBD2. Germline V lookup: CDR1 SNHLY, CDR2 FYNNEI. V lost 2 bases, J lost 3 bases, and 8 bases stayed unmatched. CDR3 length equals 17 residues. This CDR3 reads CASSESRLAGALYEQYF. The DNA for the CDR3 is TGTGCCAGCAGTGAATCTCGACTAGCGGGGGCCCTCTACGAGCAGTACTTC.